This T cell receptor beta chain was found in a study of blood T cells in healthy people across ages. Primers used in a second PCR of about 6 to 11 cycles were a sample-barcoded 5' primer and a J-beta primer mix. TCRdb re-called the 5' RACE reads through MiXCR, storing one row per CDR3 protein. In the table there are over 500,000 distinct CDR3 sequences, about 27% of which are singletons. This clonotype has more than one count but fewer than ten. Each of the donors had around 9 milliliters of peripheral blood drawn into EDTA-treated Vacutainer tubes. The same data also contributed to another study, on T cells of mothers and their children.

The sample consisted of blood. The origin of this receptor is a boy between 2 and 15 years old in good health.

This chain's CDR3 is CASIRLAGATGELFF. CDR3 in DNA: TGTGCCAGCATCAGACTAGCGGGAGCTACCGGGGAGCTGTTTTTT. The gene calls are TRBV6-1 and TRBJ2-2, with TRBD2 matching 12 bases. This CDR3 has 15 residues. The V gene end was trimmed by 7 bases and the J gene end by 5 bases; junction bases not matched to a gene: 5. Germline assignment: CDR1 MNHNS and CDR2 SASEGT.